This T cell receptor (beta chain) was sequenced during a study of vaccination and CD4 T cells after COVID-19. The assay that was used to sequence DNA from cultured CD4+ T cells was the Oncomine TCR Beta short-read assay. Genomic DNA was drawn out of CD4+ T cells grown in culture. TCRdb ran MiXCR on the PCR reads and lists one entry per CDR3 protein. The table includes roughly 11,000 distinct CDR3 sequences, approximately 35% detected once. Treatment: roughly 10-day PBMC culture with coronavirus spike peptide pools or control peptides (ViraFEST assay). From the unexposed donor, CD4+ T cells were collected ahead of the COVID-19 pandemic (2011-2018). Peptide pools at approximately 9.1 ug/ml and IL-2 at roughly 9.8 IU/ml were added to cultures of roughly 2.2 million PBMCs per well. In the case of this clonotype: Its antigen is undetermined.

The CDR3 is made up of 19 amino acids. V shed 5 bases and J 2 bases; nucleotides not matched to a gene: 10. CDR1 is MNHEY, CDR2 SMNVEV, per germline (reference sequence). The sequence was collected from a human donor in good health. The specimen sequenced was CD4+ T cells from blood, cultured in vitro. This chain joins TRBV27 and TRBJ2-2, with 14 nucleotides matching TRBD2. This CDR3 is CASSLKGLAGVRNTGELFF. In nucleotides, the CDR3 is TGTGCCAGCAGTCTAAAGGGACTAGCGGGAGTTCGAAACACCGGGGAGCTGTTTTTT.